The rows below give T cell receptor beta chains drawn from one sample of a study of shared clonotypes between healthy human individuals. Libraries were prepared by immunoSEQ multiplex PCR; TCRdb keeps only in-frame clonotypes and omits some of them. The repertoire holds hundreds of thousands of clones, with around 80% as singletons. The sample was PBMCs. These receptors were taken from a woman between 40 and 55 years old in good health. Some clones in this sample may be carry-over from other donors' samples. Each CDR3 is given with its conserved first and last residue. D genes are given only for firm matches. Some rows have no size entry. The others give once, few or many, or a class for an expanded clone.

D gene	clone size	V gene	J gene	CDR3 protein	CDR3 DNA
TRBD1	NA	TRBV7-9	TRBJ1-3	CASSSPRGPGNTIYF	TGTGCCAGCAGCTCACCCAGGGGGCCGGGAAACACCATATATTTT
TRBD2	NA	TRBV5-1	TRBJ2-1	CASSLVPGLENEQFF	TGCGCCAGCAGCTTGGTTCCGGGACTAGAGAATGAGCAGTTCTTC
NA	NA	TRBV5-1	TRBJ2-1	CASSPSQHNEQFF	TGCGCCAGCAGCCCCTCACAGCACAATGAGCAGTTCTTC
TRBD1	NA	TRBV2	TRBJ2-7	CASGGTGRGEQYF	TGTGCCAGTGGAGGGACAGGGCGAGGCGAGCAGTACTTC
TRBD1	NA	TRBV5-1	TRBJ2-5	CASSLGQGQETQYF	TGCGCCAGCAGCTTGGGACAGGGGCAAGAGACCCAGTACTTC
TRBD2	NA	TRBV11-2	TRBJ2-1	CASKGRAERYNEQFF	TGTGCCAGCAAGGGGAGGGCCGAGAGGTACAATGAGCAGTTCTTC
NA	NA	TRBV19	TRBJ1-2	CASSRRFGPDGYTF	TGTGCCAGTAGTCGGAGGTTTGGTCCGGATGGCTACACCTTC
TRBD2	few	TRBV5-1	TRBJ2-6	CASSLGRLAGAGANVLTF	TGCGCCAGCAGCTTGGGCAGGCTAGCGGGGGCTGGGGCCAACGTCCTGACTTTC
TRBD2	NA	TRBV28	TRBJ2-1	CASSLSGSSYNEQFF	TGTGCCAGCAGTCTTAGCGGGAGCTCCTACAATGAGCAGTTCTTC
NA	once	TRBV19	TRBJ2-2	CASSKGTTEAGELFF	TGTGCCAGTAGTAAGGGGACAACGGAAGCCGGGGAGCTGTTTTTT
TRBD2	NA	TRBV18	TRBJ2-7	CASSSLAGALAPEQYF	TGTGCCAGCTCTTCACTAGCGGGAGCCCTTGCACCCGAGCAGTACTTC
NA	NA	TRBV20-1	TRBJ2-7	CSATPANEQYF	TGCAGTGCTACCCCGGCGAACGAGCAGTACTTC